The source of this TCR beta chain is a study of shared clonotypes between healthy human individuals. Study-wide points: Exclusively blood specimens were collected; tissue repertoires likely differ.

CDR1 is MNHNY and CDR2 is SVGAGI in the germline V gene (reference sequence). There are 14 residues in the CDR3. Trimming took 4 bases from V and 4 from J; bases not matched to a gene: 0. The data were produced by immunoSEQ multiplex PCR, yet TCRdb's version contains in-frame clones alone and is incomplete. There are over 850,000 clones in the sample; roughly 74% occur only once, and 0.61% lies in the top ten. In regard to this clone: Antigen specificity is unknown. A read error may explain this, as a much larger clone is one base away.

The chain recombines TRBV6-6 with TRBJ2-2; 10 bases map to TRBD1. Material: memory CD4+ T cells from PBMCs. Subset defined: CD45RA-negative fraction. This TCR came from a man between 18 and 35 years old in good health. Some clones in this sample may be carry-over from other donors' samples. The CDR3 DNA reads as TGTGCCAGCAGTTGGGACAGGGGCACCGGGGAGCTGTTTTTT. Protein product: CASSWDRGTGELFF.